This TCR beta chain was identified in a study of T cells in severe cutaneous drug reactions. Per germline, CDR1 GTSNPN and CDR2 SVGIG (reference sequence). The CDR3 is 16 amino acids. Libraries were made by iRepertoire multiplex PCR with TCR subtype-specific primers for bulk and single-cell sequencing. TCRdb reprocessed the multiplex PCR reads, with one entry per CDR3 protein and no DNA. The sample totals 20,000 to 25,000 distinct CDR3 sequences. Carbamazepine had induced Stevens-Johnson syndrome or toxic epidermal necrolysis in the sequenced donors. The genes are TRBV30 and TRBJ2-1; with no DNA, the TCRdb D assignment of TRBD2 cannot be verified. Input material: PBMCs. The source is a human donor with toxic epidermal necrolysis, a severe cutaneous drug reaction. The CDR3 here is CAWSATLAGVLNEQFF.